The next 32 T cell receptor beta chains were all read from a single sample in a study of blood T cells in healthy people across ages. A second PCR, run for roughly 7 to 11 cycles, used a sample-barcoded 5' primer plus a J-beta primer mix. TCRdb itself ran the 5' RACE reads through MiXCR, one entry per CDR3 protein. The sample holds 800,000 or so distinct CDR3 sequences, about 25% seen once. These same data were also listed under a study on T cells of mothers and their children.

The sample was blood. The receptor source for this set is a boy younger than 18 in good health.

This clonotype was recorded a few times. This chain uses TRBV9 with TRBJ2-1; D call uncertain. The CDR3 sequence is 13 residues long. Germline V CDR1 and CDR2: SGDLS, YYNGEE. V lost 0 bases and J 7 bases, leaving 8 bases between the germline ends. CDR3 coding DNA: TGTGCCAGCAGCGTAGACTTGGAGAATGAGCAGTTCTTC. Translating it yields CASSVDLENEQFF.

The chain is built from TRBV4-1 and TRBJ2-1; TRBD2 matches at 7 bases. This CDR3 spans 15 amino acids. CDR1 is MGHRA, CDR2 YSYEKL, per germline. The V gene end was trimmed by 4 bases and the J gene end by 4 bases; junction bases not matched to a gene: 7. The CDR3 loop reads CASSPLGRGYNEQFF. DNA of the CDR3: TGCGCCAGCAGCCCCCTGGGGAGGGGTTACAATGAGCAGTTCTTC.

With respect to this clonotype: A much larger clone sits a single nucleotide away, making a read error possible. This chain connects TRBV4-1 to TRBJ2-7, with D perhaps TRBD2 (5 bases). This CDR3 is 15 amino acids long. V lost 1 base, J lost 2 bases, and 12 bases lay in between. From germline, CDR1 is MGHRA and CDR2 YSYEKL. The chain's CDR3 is CASSQVDQEAYEQYF. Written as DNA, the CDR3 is TGCGCCAGCAGCCAAGTCGATCAGGAGGCCTACGAGCAGTACTTC.

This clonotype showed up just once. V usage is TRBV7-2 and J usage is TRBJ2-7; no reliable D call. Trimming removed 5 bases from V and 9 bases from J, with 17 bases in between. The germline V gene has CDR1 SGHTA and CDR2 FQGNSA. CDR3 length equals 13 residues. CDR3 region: CASSPEYALGQYF. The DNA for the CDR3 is TGTGCCAGCAGCCCTGAGTACGCTTTGGGGCAGTACTTC.

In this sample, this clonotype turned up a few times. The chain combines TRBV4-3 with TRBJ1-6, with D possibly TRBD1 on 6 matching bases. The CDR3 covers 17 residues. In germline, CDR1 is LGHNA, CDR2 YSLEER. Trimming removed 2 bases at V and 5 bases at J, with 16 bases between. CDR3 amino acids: CASSQKTGGQHNSPLHF. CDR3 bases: TGCGCCAGCAGCCAAAAAACCGGAGGACAGCATAATTCACCCCTCCACTTT.

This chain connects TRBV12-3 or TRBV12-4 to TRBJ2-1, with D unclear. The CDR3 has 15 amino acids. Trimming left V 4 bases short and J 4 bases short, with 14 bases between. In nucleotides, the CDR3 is TGTGCCAGCAGTTATCCCCCCACATTTTACAATGAGCAGTTCTTC. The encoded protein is CASSYPPTFYNEQFF.

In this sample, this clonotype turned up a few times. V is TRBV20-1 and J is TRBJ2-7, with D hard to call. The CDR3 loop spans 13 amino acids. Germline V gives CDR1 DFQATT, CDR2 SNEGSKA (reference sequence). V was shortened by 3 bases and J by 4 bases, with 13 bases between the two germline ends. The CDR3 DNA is TGCAGTGCTAGTCGACCAGATACATACGAGCAGTACTTC. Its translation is CSASRPDTYEQYF.

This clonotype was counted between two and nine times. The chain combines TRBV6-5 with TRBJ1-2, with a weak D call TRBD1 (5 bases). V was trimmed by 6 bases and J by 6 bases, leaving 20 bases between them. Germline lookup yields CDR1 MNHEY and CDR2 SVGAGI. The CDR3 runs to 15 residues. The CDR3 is CASSPPVGARDGYTF. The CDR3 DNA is TGTGCCAGCAGCCCTCCTGTCGGGGCTCGCGATGGCTACACCTTC.

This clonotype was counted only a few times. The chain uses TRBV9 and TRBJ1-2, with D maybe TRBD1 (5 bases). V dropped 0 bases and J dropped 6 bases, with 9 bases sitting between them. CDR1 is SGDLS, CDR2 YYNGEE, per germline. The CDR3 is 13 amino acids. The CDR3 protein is CASSVEGDDGYTF. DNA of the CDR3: TGTGCCAGCAGCGTAGAAGGGGACGATGGCTACACCTTC.

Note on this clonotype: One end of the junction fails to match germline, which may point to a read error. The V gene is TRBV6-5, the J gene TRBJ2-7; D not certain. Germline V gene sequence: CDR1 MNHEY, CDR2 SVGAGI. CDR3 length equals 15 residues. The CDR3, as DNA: TGTGGCAGCAGTTACTCCCAGGCCAGACTGTACGAGCAGTACTTC. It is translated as CGSSYSQARLYEQYF.

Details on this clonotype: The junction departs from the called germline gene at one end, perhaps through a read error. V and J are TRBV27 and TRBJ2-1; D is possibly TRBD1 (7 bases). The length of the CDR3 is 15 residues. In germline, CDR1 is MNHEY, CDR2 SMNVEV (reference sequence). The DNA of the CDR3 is TGTGCCAGCAGTAAGATACCCCAGGGGGGCAATAAGCAGTTCTTC. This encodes CASSKIPQGGNKQFF.

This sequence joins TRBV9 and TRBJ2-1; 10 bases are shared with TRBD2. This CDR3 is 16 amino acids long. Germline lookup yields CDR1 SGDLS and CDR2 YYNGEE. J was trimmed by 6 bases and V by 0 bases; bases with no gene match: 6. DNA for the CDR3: TGTGCCAGCAGCGTAGGGTTGTCTAGCGGGGGCAATGAGCAGTTCTTC. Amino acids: CASSVGLSSGGNEQFF.

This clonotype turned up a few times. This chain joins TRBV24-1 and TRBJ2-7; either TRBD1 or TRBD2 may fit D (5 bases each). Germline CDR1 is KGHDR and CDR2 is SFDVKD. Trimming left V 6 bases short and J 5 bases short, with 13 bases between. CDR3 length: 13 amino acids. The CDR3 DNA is TGTGCCACCAGTATAGGGGAGAGCGACGAGCAGTACTTC. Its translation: CATSIGESDEQYF.

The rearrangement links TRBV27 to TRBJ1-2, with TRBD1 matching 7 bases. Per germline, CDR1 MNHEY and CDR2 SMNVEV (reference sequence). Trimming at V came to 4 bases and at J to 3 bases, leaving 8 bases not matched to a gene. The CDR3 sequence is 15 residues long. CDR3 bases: TGTGCCAGCAGTTACTTAAGGGACAGTTACTATGGCTACACCTTC. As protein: CASSYLRDSYYGYTF.

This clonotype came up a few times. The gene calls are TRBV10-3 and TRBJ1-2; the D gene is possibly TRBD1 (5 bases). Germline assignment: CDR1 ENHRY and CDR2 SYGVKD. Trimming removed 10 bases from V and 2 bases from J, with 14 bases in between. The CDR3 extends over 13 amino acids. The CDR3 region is CATAPGLNYGYTF. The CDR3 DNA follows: TGTGCCACCGCCCCGGGACTGAACTATGGCTACACCTTC.

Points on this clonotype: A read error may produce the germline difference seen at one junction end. The CDR3 region has the DNA TGTGCCGGCAGTTCAACAGGGGGTAACTACGAGCAGTACTTC. Protein product: CAGSSTGGNYEQYF. This chain connects TRBV27 to TRBJ2-7; 8 positions match TRBD1. The germline gives CDR1 MNHEY, CDR2 SMNVEV (reference sequence). This CDR3 has 14 residues.

The CDR3 spells CASSLRSGSRETQYF. The CDR3 DNA reads as TGTGCCAGCAGCTTGAGGAGCGGGAGCAGGGAGACCCAGTACTTC. V gene TRBV7-8 combines with J gene TRBJ2-5; 8 bases agree with TRBD2. J was trimmed by 5 bases and V by 3 bases; bases with no gene match: 8. The germline CDR1 and CDR2 sequences are SGHVS and FQNEAQ. CDR3 length equals 15 residues.

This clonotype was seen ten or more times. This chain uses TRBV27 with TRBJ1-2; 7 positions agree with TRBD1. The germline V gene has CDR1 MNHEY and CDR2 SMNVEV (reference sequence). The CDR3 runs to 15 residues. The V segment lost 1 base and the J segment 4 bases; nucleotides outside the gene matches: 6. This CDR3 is CASSLYPGGGYGYTF. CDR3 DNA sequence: TGTGCCAGCAGTTTATACCCAGGGGGGGGCTATGGCTACACCTTC.

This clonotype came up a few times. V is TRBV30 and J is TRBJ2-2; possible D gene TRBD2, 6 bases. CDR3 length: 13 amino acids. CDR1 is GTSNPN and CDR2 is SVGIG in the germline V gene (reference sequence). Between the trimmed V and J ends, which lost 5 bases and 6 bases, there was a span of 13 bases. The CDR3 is CAWGGYEAGELFF. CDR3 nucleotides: TGTGCCTGGGGGGGGTACGAGGCCGGGGAGCTGTTTTTT.

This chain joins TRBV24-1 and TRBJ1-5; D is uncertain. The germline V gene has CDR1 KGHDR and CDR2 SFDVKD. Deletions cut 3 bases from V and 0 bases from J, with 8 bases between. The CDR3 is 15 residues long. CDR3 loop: CATSDPGVSNQPQHF. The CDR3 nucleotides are TGTGCCACCAGTGATCCGGGAGTTAGCAATCAGCCCCAGCATTTT.

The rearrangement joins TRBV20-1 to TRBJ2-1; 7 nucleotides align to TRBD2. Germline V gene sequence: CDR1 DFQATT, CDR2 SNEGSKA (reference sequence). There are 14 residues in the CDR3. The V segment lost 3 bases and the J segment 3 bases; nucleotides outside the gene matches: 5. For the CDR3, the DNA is TGCAGTGCTAGCTGGCGGGAGAACTACAATGAGCAGTTCTTC. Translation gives CSASWRENYNEQFF.

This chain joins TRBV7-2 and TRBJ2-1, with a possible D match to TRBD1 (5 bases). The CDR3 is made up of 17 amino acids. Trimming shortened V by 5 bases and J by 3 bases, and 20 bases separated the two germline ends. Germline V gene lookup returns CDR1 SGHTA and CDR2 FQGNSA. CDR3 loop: CASSIYLGPMLYNEQFF. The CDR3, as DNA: TGTGCCAGCAGCATATACTTGGGGCCGATGCTCTACAATGAGCAGTTCTTC.

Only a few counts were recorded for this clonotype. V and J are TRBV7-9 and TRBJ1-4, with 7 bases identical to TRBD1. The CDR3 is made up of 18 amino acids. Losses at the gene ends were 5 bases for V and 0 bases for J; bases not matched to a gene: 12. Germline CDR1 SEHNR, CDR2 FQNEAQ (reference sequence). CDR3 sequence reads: CASSTRQGRPPTNEKLFF. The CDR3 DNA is TGTGCCAGCAGCACCCGACAGGGACGTCCGCCAACTAATGAAAAACTGTTTTTT. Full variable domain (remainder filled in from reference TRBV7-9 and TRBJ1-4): DTGVSQNPRHKITKRGQNVTFRCDPISEHNRLYWYRQTLGQGPEFLTYFQNEAQLEKSRLLSDRFSAERPKGSFSTLEIQRTEQGDSAMYLCASSTRQGRPPTNEKLFFGSGTQLSVL.

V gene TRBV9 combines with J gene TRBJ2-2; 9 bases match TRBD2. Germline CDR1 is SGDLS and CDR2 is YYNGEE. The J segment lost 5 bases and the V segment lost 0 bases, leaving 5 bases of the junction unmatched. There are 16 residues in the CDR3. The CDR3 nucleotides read TGTGCCAGCAGCGTAGTGACCGCGGGAGGGACCGGGGAGCTGTTTTTT. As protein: CASSVVTAGGTGELFF.

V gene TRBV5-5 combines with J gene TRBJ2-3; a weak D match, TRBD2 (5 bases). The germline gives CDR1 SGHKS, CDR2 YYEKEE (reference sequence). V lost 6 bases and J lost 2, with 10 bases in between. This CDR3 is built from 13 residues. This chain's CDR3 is CASTRGHTDTQYF. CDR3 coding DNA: TGTGCCAGCACTCGGGGTCACACAGATACGCAGTATTTT.

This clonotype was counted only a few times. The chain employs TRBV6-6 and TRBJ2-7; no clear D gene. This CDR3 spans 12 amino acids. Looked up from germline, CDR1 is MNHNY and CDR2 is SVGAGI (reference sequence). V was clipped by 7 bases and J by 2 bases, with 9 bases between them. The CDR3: CASTESTYEQYF. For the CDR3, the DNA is TGTGCCAGCACCGAAAGTACCTACGAGCAGTACTTC.

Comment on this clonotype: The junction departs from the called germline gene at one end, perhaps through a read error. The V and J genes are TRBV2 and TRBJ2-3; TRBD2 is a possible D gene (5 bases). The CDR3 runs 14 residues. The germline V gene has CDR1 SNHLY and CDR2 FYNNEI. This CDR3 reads CASERGALTDTQYF. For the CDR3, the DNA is TGCGCCAGCGAACGGGGAGCACTCACAGATACGCAGTATTTT.

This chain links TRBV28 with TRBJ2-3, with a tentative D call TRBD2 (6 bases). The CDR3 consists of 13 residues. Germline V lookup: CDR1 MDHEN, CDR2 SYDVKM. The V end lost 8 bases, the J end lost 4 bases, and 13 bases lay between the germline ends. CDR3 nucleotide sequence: TGTGCCAGCGAGCGGCGGGAACCAGATACGCAGTATTTT. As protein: CASERREPDTQYF. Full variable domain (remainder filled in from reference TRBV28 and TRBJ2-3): DVKVTQSSRYLVKRTGEKVFLECVQDMDHENMFWYRQDPGLGLRLIYFSYDVKMKEKGDIPEGYSVSREKKERFSLILESASTNQTSMYLCASERREPDTQYFGPGTRLTVL.

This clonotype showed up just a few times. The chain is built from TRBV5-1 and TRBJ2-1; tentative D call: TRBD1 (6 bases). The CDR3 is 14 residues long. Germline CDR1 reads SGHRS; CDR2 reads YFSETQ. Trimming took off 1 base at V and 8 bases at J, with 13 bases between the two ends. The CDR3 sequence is CASSLTGPQDEQFF. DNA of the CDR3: TGCGCCAGCAGCTTGACAGGGCCTCAGGATGAGCAGTTCTTC.

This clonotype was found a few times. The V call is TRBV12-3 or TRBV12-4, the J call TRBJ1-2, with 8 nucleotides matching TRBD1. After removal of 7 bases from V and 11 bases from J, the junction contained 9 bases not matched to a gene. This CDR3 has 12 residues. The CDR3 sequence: CASNYDRGGYTF. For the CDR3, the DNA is TGTGCCAGCAACTACGACAGGGGTGGATACACCTTC.

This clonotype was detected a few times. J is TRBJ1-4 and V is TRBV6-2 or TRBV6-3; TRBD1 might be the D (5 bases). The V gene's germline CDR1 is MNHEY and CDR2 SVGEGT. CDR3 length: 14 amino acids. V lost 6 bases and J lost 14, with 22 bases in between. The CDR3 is CASRSRGTTGQLFF. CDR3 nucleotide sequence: TGTGCCAGCAGATCTCGAGGGACCACGGGTCAGCTGTTTTTT.

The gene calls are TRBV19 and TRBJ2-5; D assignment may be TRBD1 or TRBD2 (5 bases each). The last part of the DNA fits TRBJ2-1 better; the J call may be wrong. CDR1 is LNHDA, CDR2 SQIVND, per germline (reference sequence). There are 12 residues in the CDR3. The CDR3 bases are TGTGCCAGTAGTAGCCTGGGGGATGAGCAGTTCTTC. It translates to CASSSLGDEQFF.